These 24 T cell receptor beta chains came from one sample sequenced in a study of blood T cell repertoires in COVID-19. Clones were sequenced by immunoSEQ multiplex PCR, and TCRdb holds only the in-frame ones, with some missing. The sample has some 200,000 clones, under 85% seen once. The sample taken for sequencing was peripheral blood. The receptors come from an elderly woman with COVID-19, enrolled during active disease.

The chain employs TRBV18 and TRBJ1-2, with 7 bases identical to TRBD1. J lost 4 bases, V lost 3 bases, and 11 bases had no gene match. The CDR3 sequence is 16 residues long. Germline V CDR1 and CDR2: KGHSH, LQKENI. CDR3 residues: CASSPSQGEVGYGYTF. DNA for the CDR3: TGTGCCAGCTCACCGTCGCAGGGGGAGGTGGGCTATGGCTACACCTTC.

The rearrangement uses TRBV23-1 and TRBJ2-1; 7 bases map to TRBD2. TRBV23-1 is labeled an ORF, and its function is uncertain. J was trimmed by 4 bases and V by 2 bases; bases with no gene match: 8. The CDR3 spans 16 residues. The CDR3 region is CASSQGTSVLYNEQFF. The CDR3 DNA follows: TGCGCCAGCAGTCAAGGAACTAGCGTCCTGTACAATGAGCAGTTCTTC.

The chain carries TRBV10-2 and TRBJ1-1; no clear D gene. The germline V and J ends were trimmed by 2 bases and 3 bases, with 10 bases remaining between them. CDR1 and CDR2 from the germline V gene are WSHSY and SAAADI. The CDR3 is 14 amino acids. The CDR3 DNA sequence: TGCGCCAGCAGTGAGGAGGTGGCGTACACTGAAGCTTTCTTT. It codes for CASSEEVAYTEAFF.

The table lists this clone with a count of one. The J gene is TRBJ1-6, the V gene TRBV19; TRBD1 might be the D (6 bases). Germline CDR1 and CDR2: LNHDA and SQIVND (reference sequence). V was clipped by 6 bases and J by 10 bases, with 16 bases between them. CDR3 length: 14 residues. CDR3 residues: CASRNGGAASPLHF. The DNA of the CDR3 is TGTGCCAGTAGGAACGGGGGGGCTGCGTCACCCCTCCACTTT.

The gene calls are TRBV4-1 and TRBJ2-5; possibly TRBD2 for D (6 bases). Germline CDR1 reads MGHRA; CDR2 reads YSYEKL. Trimming pared 3 bases from V and 5 bases from J, leaving 13 bases between. The CDR3 length is 14 residues. CDR3 sequence reads: CASSQEGPGETQYF. CDR3 DNA: TGCGCCAGCAGCCAGGAGGGTCCGGGCGAGACCCAGTACTTC.

The chain is built from TRBV4-1 and TRBJ2-1, with TRBD2 matching 10 bases. V trimming: 6 bases; J trimming: 7 bases; junction bases outside the gene matches: 9. This CDR3 region has 15 residues. Germline loops: CDR1 MGHRA, CDR2 YSYEKL. In DNA form, the CDR3 reads TGCGCCAGCAGGCGTAGGCTAGCGGGAGAAAATGAGCAGTTCTTC. Protein product: CASRRRLAGENEQFF.

The chain combines TRBV9 with TRBJ2-2, with D hard to call. The ends were cut back, 0 bases at V and 0 bases at J, with 12 bases in the middle. This CDR3 comprises 17 residues. Germline assignment: CDR1 SGDLS and CDR2 YYNGEE. The CDR3 sequence is CASSVGATLTNTGELFF. The CDR3 DNA sequence: TGTGCCAGCAGCGTAGGGGCCACTTTGACGAACACCGGGGAGCTGTTTTTT. Full variable domain (remainder filled in from reference TRBV9 and TRBJ2-2): DSGVTQTPKHLITATGQRVTLRCSPRSGDLSVYWYQQSLDQGLQFLIQYYNGEERAKGNILERFSAQQFPDLHSELNLSSLELGDSALYFCASSVGATLTNTGELFFGEGSRLTVL.

This chain connects TRBV4-2 to TRBJ2-3; 9 nucleotides match TRBD2. Germline values: CDR1 LGHNA, CDR2 YNFKEQ. Germline trimming cut 2 bases from V and 2 bases from J; bases unmatched to any gene: 11. CDR3 length: 18 amino acids. The CDR3 here is CASSQNPRASGVTDTQYF. The CDR3 coding sequence is TGTGCCAGCAGCCAAAACCCCCGGGCTAGCGGGGTCACAGATACGCAGTATTTT.

The rearrangement joins TRBV6-5 to TRBJ1-2; TRBD1 is a possible D gene (5 bases). The length of the CDR3 is 15 residues. Germline V gives CDR1 MNHEY, CDR2 SVGAGI. Between the trimmed V and J ends, which lost 7 bases and 4 bases, there was a span of 19 bases. The CDR3 reads CASISWGRVGYGYTF. In DNA, the CDR3 is TGTGCCAGCATCTCGTGGGGCAGGGTGGGCTATGGCTACACCTTC.

This chain links TRBV6-5 with TRBJ1-6, with D possibly TRBD1 on 6 matching bases. The CDR3 consists of 15 residues. With 7 bases removed from V and 5 bases from J, the gap between germline ends came to 15 bases. From germline, CDR1 is MNHEY and CDR2 SVGAGI. For the CDR3, the DNA is TGTGCCAGCACCATCCAGGGGAATCATAATTCACCCCTCCACTTT. Translated: CASTIQGNHNSPLHF.

This clone was seen a single time. The rearrangement links TRBV10-3 to TRBJ1-2, with 10 bases lining up with TRBD1. The CDR3 totals 13 residues. CDR1 ENHRY and CDR2 SYGVKD come from the germline V gene. The V gene end was trimmed by 8 bases and the J gene end by 6 bases; junction bases not matched to a gene: 6. As DNA, the CDR3 is TGTGCCATCCTCCCGACAGGGGGCAATGGCTACACCTTC. Protein: CAILPTGGNGYTF.

The table lists this clone with a few counts. V is TRBV7-9 and J is TRBJ1-1; perhaps TRBD1 as D (5 bases). Germline V gene sequence: CDR1 SEHNR, CDR2 FQNEAQ (reference sequence). This CDR3 has 15 residues. V was clipped by 3 bases and J by 2 bases, with 13 bases between them. The CDR3 nucleotides read TGTGCCAGCAGCTTCATGGGGGGTATAAACACTGAAGCTTTCTTT. Translated, it gives CASSFMGGINTEAFF.

The rearrangement joins TRBV28 to TRBJ1-2; D ambiguous. CDR1 and CDR2 (germline): MDHEN, SYDVKM. V shed 2 bases and J shed 0 bases, with 10 bases lying between them. This CDR3 has 15 amino acids. This chain's CDR3 is CASSLQARANYGYTF. The CDR3 nucleotides are TGTGCCAGCAGTTTACAGGCCCGAGCTAACTATGGCTACACCTTC.

CDR3 sequence reads: CASSQAGSRAFF. CDR3 nucleotides: TGTGCCAGCAGCCAGGCAGGATCCCGGGCTTTCTTT. The rearrangement joins TRBV6-5 to TRBJ1-1; D remains unclear. Deletions cut 6 bases from V and 11 bases from J, with 16 bases between. The CDR3 length is 12 residues. Germline assignment: CDR1 MNHEY and CDR2 SVGAGI.

The V call is TRBV14, the J call TRBJ1-1; D gene uncertain. Per germline, CDR1 SGHDN and CDR2 FVKESK. CDR3 length equals 13 residues. The V gene lost 4 bases and the J gene lost 4 bases, with 10 bases spanning the gap. This chain's CDR3 is CASSRGRGTEAFF. The CDR3 DNA follows: TGTGCCAGCAGCCGCGGGCGAGGCACTGAAGCTTTCTTT. The whole variable domain, filled in from reference TRBV14 and TRBJ1-1, reads EAGVTQFPSHSVIEKGQTVTLRCDPISGHDNLYWYRRVMGKEIKFLLHFVKESKQDESGMPNNRFLAERTGGTYSTLKVQPAELEDSGVYFCASSRGRGTEAFFGQGTRLTVV.

This chain uses TRBV4-1 with TRBJ1-2; maybe TRBD1 (6 bases). V was shortened by 2 bases and J by 5 bases, with 12 bases between the two germline ends. This CDR3 has 14 amino acids. Germline values: CDR1 MGHRA, CDR2 YSYEKL. CDR3 loop: CASSQTTGEYGYTF. CDR3 nucleotides: TGCGCCAGCAGCCAAACGACAGGAGAATATGGCTACACCTTC.

The V and J genes are TRBV19 and TRBJ2-2, with D perhaps TRBD1 (6 bases). The ends were cut back, 5 bases at V and 3 bases at J, with 22 bases in the middle. Germline V CDR1 and CDR2: LNHDA, SQIVND (reference sequence). CDR3 size: 18 residues. DNA of the CDR3: TGTGCCAGTAGTCACCTATACAGGGCCACCCGCGACACCGGGGAGCTGTTTTTT. Encoded protein: CASSHLYRATRDTGELFF.

The CDR3 DNA sequence: TGCAGTGCTAGAGAGTCTTATGGCTACACCTTC. Its translation is CSARESYGYTF. This chain connects TRBV20-1 to TRBJ1-2; D unclear. The V gene lost 0 bases and the J gene lost 5 bases, with 4 bases spanning the gap. The CDR3 has 11 amino acids. Germline CDR1 reads DFQATT; CDR2 reads SNEGSKA (reference sequence).

CDR3 in amino acids: CASSAIRGGEGTEAFF. In DNA form, the CDR3 reads TGCGCCAGCAGCGCCATAAGGGGGGGTGAGGGCACTGAAGCTTTCTTT. The chain joins TRBV5-1 to TRBJ1-1; a weak D match, TRBD1 (6 bases). Trimming took off 4 bases at V and 4 bases at J, with 20 bases between the two ends. The CDR3 loop spans 16 amino acids. From germline, CDR1 is SGHRS and CDR2 YFSETQ.

The gene calls are TRBV5-1 and TRBJ2-5; unclear D gene. CDR1 and CDR2 from the germline V gene are SGHRS and YFSETQ. The V end lost 2 bases, the J end lost 5 bases, and 10 bases lay between the germline ends. CDR3 length: 13 residues. The CDR3 spells CASSFGPRETQYF. The CDR3, as DNA: TGCGCCAGCAGCTTTGGCCCGAGGGAGACCCAGTACTTC.

V is TRBV18 and J is TRBJ2-3; 7 bases are shared with TRBD1. CDR3 length: 15 residues. The V gene end was trimmed by 4 bases and the J gene end by 2 bases; junction bases not matched to a gene: 6. Germline V gene lookup returns CDR1 KGHSH and CDR2 LQKENI. The CDR3 nucleotides read TGTGCCAGCTCACAAACGACAGGGTTCACAGATACGCAGTATTTT. Translation gives CASSQTTGFTDTQYF.

The rearrangement joins TRBV12-5 to TRBJ1-5; 8 bases line up with TRBD1. CDR1 and CDR2 from the germline V gene are LGHNT and FRNRAP. V shed 4 bases and J 3 bases; nucleotides not matched to a gene: 8. This CDR3 has 16 residues. The CDR3 bases are TGTGCTAGTGGTTCGTTGACAGGGGCCACCAATCAGCCCCAGCATTTT. This gives the protein CASGSLTGATNQPQHF.

The table lists this clone with a few counts. The rearrangement uses TRBV5-1 and TRBJ1-1; D is possibly TRBD1 (5 bases). Germline values: CDR1 SGHRS, CDR2 YFSETQ. This CDR3 is 15 amino acids long. V lost 5 bases and J lost 0, with 14 bases in between. This chain's CDR3 is CASRKLAGLNTEAFF. CDR3 sequence (DNA): TGCGCCAGCAGGAAGTTAGCAGGGCTGAACACTGAAGCTTTCTTT.

This clone was counted a single time. CDR3 protein: CASSLRGATGELFF. The CDR3 DNA sequence: TGCGCCAGCAGCTTGCGGGGGGCGACCGGGGAGCTGTTTTTT. The chain recombines TRBV5-1 with TRBJ2-2, with D perhaps TRBD2 (7 bases). This CDR3 is built from 14 residues. V was cut by 1 base and J by 5 bases, with 9 bases left in between. CDR1 and CDR2 from the germline V gene are SGHRS and YFSETQ. The variable domain in full, completed from reference TRBV5-1 and TRBJ2-2, reads KAGVTQTPRYLIKTRGQQVTLSCSPISGHRSVSWYQQTPGQGLQFLFEYFSETQRNKGNFPGRFSGRQFSNSRSEMNVSTLELGDSALYLCASSLRGATGELFFGEGSRLTVL.